This passage covers 29 T cell receptor beta chains from one sample sequenced in a study of circulating CD8 cells and anti-PD-1 response in melanoma. Live CD3+CD8+TCRalphabeta+ cells were sorted into four subsets by PD-1 and/or TIGIT. Using approximately 14 ng of total RNA, TCR libraries were made with the QIAseq Immune Repertoire TCR panel. TCRdb ran MiXCR on the reads and lists one entry per CDR3 protein. Of 2,300 or so distinct CDR3 sequences listed, 6.5% to 8% are singletons. The sample here was CD8+ T cells from PBMCs, taken at baseline or after one month of anti-PD-1 therapy (not recorded which). Receptors were obtained from a human donor with melanoma.

This clonotype rates as large. The chain has TRBV19 and TRBJ1-3, with D possibly matching TRBD1 (5 bases). This CDR3 spans 14 amino acids. The ends were cut back, 7 bases at V and 0 bases at J, with 10 bases in the middle. Germline V lookup: CDR1 LNHDA, CDR2 SQIVND (reference sequence). Here the CDR3 reads CASKSGTSGNTIYF. The CDR3 nucleotides are TGTGCCAGTAAGAGCGGGACCTCTGGAAACACCATATATTTT. The variable domain in full, completed from reference TRBV19 and TRBJ1-3, reads DGGITQSPKYLFRKEGQNVTLSCEQNLNHDAMYWYRQDPGQGLRLIYYSQIVNDFQKGDIAEGYSVSREKKESFPLTVTSAQKNPTAFYLCASKSGTSGNTIYFGEGSWLTVV.

This clonotype is categorized as medium-sized. The chain joins TRBV24-1 to TRBJ2-7, with 8 nucleotides matching TRBD1. V shed 5 bases, J shed 3 bases, and the junction held 5 bases outside the gene matches. The CDR3 is 14 residues long. Germline V lookup: CDR1 KGHDR, CDR2 SFDVKD. The CDR3, as DNA: TGTGCCACCAGTGCCGAAACAGGGGGCTACGAGCAGTACTTC. Protein: CATSAETGGYEQYF.

This clonotype rates as medium-sized. The chain combines TRBV19 with TRBJ1-6; D may be TRBD1 (6 bases). V was cut by 3 bases and J by 9 bases, with 18 bases left in between. Germline V gene data show CDR1 as LNHDA and CDR2 as SQIVND (reference sequence). The CDR3 runs to 16 residues. As DNA, the CDR3 is TGTGCCAGTAGTATCGGGGACACCGTGGTGGGTTCACCCCTCCACTTT. Its protein product is CASSIGDTVVGSPLHF.

In its sample, this clonotype ranks as medium-sized (0.01 to 0.1%). The chain joins TRBV28 to TRBJ1-1, with TRBD1 matching over 7 bases. Germline V CDR1 and CDR2: MDHEN, SYDVKM. The CDR3 is made up of 13 amino acids. V dropped 11 bases and J dropped 0; count of bases not matched to a gene: 6. DNA for the CDR3: TGTGCCGCCCGGGACAGATTGAACACTGAAGCTTTCTTT. This translates into CAARDRLNTEAFF.

With respect to this clonotype: Germline is not matched at one junction end, which may reflect a read error. CDR3 sequence reads: CAWSVIWGNTEAFF. CDR3 nucleotide sequence: TGTGCCTGGAGTGTAATATGGGGGAACACTGAGGCTTTCTTT. The V gene is TRBV30, the J gene TRBJ1-1; TRBD1 is a possible D gene (5 bases). From germline, CDR1 is GTSNPN and CDR2 SVGIG (reference sequence). The CDR3 totals 14 residues. The full variable domain, completed using reference TRBV30 and TRBJ1-1, is SQTIHQWPATLVQPVGSPLSLECTVEGTSNPNLYWYRQAAGRGLQLLFYSVGIGQISSEVPQNLSASRPQDRQFILSSKKLLLSDSGFYLCAWSVIWGNTEAFFGQGTRLTVV.

In its sample, this clonotype is medium-sized. This chain connects TRBV4-1 to TRBJ2-2; D is undetermined. Trimming pared 0 bases from V and 9 bases from J, leaving 8 bases between. The CDR3 extends over 13 amino acids. CDR1 and CDR2 (germline): MGHRA, YSYEKL. The CDR3 is CASSQEGDRELFF. The CDR3 DNA follows: TGCGCCAGCAGCCAAGAGGGTGATCGGGAGCTGTTTTTT.

This clonotype was observed a few times. The genes are TRBV28 and TRBJ2-7; the match to TRBD1 covers 7 bases. Germline V gene lookup returns CDR1 MDHEN and CDR2 SYDVKM. The ends lost 6 bases at V and 2 bases at J; junction bases unmatched: 7. The CDR3 is made up of 14 amino acids. The CDR3 sequence: CASSPRDSPYEQYF. CDR3 bases: TGTGCCAGCAGCCCCCGGGACAGTCCCTACGAGCAGTACTTC.

This clonotype appeared a few times. The chain carries TRBV19 and TRBJ2-2; D gene uncertain. This CDR3 is built from 14 residues. Germline V gene sequence: CDR1 LNHDA, CDR2 SQIVND (reference sequence). With 3 bases removed from V and 4 bases from J, the gap between germline ends came to 9 bases. The CDR3 DNA sequence: TGTGCCAGTAGTATGTCACAGATCACCGGGGAGCTGTTTTTT. Its protein is CASSMSQITGELFF.

By its share, this clonotype is large (0.1 to 1%). The rearrangement uses TRBV7-8 and TRBJ1-6; D is undetermined. Deletions cut 4 bases from V and 3 bases from J, with 7 bases between. This CDR3 is built from 14 residues. Per the germline V gene, CDR1 is SGHVS and CDR2 is FQNEAQ. This chain's CDR3 is CASSSGLYNSPLHF. The DNA for the CDR3 is TGTGCCAGCAGCTCGGGCCTCTATAATTCACCCCTCCACTTT.

This clonotype qualifies as medium-sized. The gene calls are TRBV28 and TRBJ1-6, with D uncertain. Germline V gene data show CDR1 as MDHEN and CDR2 as SYDVKM. V lost 1 base, J lost 0 bases, and 7 bases lay in between. The CDR3 contains 16 residues. For the CDR3, the DNA is TGTGCCAGCAGTTTATTGGCGAGCTCCTATAATTCACCCCTCCACTTT. Its protein product is CASSLLASSYNSPLHF.

By sample share, this clonotype is medium-sized. This chain joins TRBV7-2 and TRBJ2-1; TRBD2 matches 7 bases. J lost 5 bases, V lost 5 bases, and 9 bases had no gene match. The germline gives CDR1 SGHTA, CDR2 FQGNSA. This CDR3 has 15 residues. The CDR3: CASSKTTSHNNEQFF. CDR3 nucleotides: TGTGCCAGCAGCAAAACGACTAGCCATAACAATGAGCAGTTCTTC.

By share, this clonotype counts as medium-sized (0.01 to 0.1%). J is TRBJ1-6 and V is TRBV20-1; 9 nucleotides align to TRBD1. The CDR3 has 14 residues. The germline gives CDR1 DFQATT, CDR2 SNEGSKA (reference sequence). Unmatched junction bases numbered 9, after V lost 8 bases and J lost 7 bases. For the CDR3, the DNA is TGCAGTACCCTGCCCGGACAGGGGAATTCACCCCTCCACTTT. Protein: CSTLPGQGNSPLHF.

This clonotype is labeled as medium-sized (0.01 to 0.1%). CDR3 coding DNA: TGTGCCAGCAGTTTAGCAGCAAAGAGTGAGCAGTTCTTC. Protein product: CASSLAAKSEQFF. This chain uses TRBV27 with TRBJ2-1; no firm D call. Looked up from germline, CDR1 is MNHEY and CDR2 is SMNVEV (reference sequence). The CDR3 spans 13 residues. V lost 2 bases to trimming and J lost 9 bases, with 11 bases between them.

By proportion, this clonotype is medium-sized. The V and J genes are TRBV21-1 and TRBJ1-5. TRBV21-1 is an annotated pseudogene. There are 15 residues in the CDR3. In DNA, the CDR3 is TGTGCCAGCAGGCCCCTCCGGAGGGCCAATCAGCCCCAGCATTTT. Translation: CASRPLRRANQPQHF.

This clonotype is medium-sized within its sample. J is TRBJ2-6 and V is TRBV28, with a weak D call TRBD2 (5 bases). Germline V gene lookup returns CDR1 MDHEN and CDR2 SYDVKM. The CDR3 runs 15 residues. Trimming took 5 bases from V and 4 from J, leaving 12 bases between them. DNA for the CDR3: TGTGCCAGCAGTCCATTGGAGGACGGGGCCAACGTCCTGACTTTC. Its protein product is CASSPLEDGANVLTF.

This clonotype was detected only a few times. This chain joins TRBV30 and TRBJ1-3; D is unresolved. CDR1 and CDR2 (germline): GTSNPN, SVGIG (reference sequence). V lost 2 bases to trimming and J lost 4 bases, with 6 bases between them. The CDR3 runs to 12 residues. CDR3 protein: CAWSNMGNTIYF. CDR3 nucleotides: TGTGCCTGGAGTAATATGGGAAACACCATATATTTT.

By share of the sample, this clonotype is medium-sized. The chain combines TRBV28 with TRBJ1-5, with D perhaps matching TRBD1 (5 bases). The germline V gene has CDR1 MDHEN and CDR2 SYDVKM. Between the trimmed V and J ends, which lost 3 bases and 6 bases, there was a span of 15 bases. The CDR3 runs to 15 residues. The CDR3 here is CASSFSTEKGQPQHF. The CDR3, as DNA: TGTGCCAGCAGTTTTTCGACAGAAAAGGGTCAGCCCCAGCATTTT. The variable domain in full, completed from reference TRBV28 and TRBJ1-5, reads DVKVTQSSRYLVKRTGEKVFLECVQDMDHENMFWYRQDPGLGLRLIYFSYDVKMKEKGDIPEGYSVSREKKERFSLILESASTNQTSMYLCASSFSTEKGQPQHFGDGTRLSIL.

This clonotype is labeled as medium-sized. The rearrangement links TRBV23-1 to TRBJ2-7; 8 bases map to TRBD2. TRBV23-1 belongs to the ORF category, with a function that is uncertain. J lost 3 bases, V lost 4 bases, and 8 bases had no gene match. The CDR3 extends over 15 amino acids. DNA for the CDR3: TGCGCCAGCAGTCGAATCCTGGGACTAGACTACGAGCAGTACTTC. This encodes CASSRILGLDYEQYF.

Sample share makes this clonotype medium-sized (0.01 to 0.1%). CDR3 residues: CASRTGSLGAFF. CDR3 DNA sequence: TGTGCCAGCCGGACAGGGTCTTTGGGAGCTTTCTTT. This chain connects TRBV19 to TRBJ1-1; TRBD1 aligns across 8 bases. The CDR3 covers 12 residues. V trimming: 9 bases; J trimming: 10 bases; junction bases outside the gene matches: 10. Germline V lookup: CDR1 LNHDA, CDR2 SQIVND (reference sequence). The complete variable domain, with remaining parts taken from reference TRBV19 and TRBJ1-1, reads DGGITQSPKYLFRKEGQNVTLSCEQNLNHDAMYWYRQDPGQGLRLIYYSQIVNDFQKGDIAEGYSVSREKKESFPLTVTSAQKNPTAFYLCASRTGSLGAFFGQGTRLTVV.

The count of this clonotype is one. This may be a read error: a much more frequent sequence differs by one nucleotide. The chain is built from TRBV28 and TRBJ1-2; D not certain. CDR1 is MDHEN and CDR2 is SYDVKM in the germline V gene. Trimming cost V 5 bases and J 3 bases, with 10 bases left between them. There are 13 residues in the CDR3. CDR3 region: CASSPLRDYGYTF. The CDR3 DNA follows: TGTGCCAGCAGTCCCCTTAGGGACTATGGCTACACCTTC.

Comments on this clonotype: With a much larger clone just one base away, this may be a read error. V and J are TRBV28 and TRBJ2-1; D unresolved. Germline V lookup: CDR1 MDHEN, CDR2 SYDVKM. The CDR3 is 11 amino acids. The CDR3 region has the DNA TGTGCCGGCAGCCCAGACATTGAGCAGTTCTTC. Its translation: CAGSPDIEQFF.

In its sample, this clonotype is large. The gene calls are TRBV6-6 and TRBJ2-3; no clear D gene. The germline CDR1 and CDR2 sequences are MNHNY and SVGAGI (reference sequence). The length of the CDR3 is 15 residues. V shed 5 bases and J shed 1 base, with 13 bases lying between them. This CDR3 reads CASSPQTRRTDTQYF. In DNA form, the CDR3 reads TGTGCCAGCAGTCCACAGACCCGCCGCACAGATACGCAGTATTTT.

Notes on this clonotype: One junction end disagrees with the germline gene, perhaps due to a read error. The chain links TRBV7-3 to TRBJ2-2, with a possible D match to TRBD2 (5 bases). Per the germline V gene, CDR1 is SGHTA and CDR2 is FQGTGA. The CDR3 is 12 residues long. The CDR3 sequence: CASSLGAGELLF. The CDR3 bases are TGTGCCAGCAGCTTAGGCGCCGGGGAGCTGCTTTTT.

Relative to its sample, this clonotype is medium-sized. CDR3 protein: CASSMTVNTEAFF. In nucleotides, the CDR3 is TGTGCCAGTAGTATGACAGTGAACACTGAAGCTTTCTTT. V and J are TRBV19 and TRBJ1-1; D might be TRBD1 (5 bases). The V gene's germline CDR1 is LNHDA and CDR2 SQIVND (reference sequence). Trimming pared 3 bases from V and 0 bases from J, leaving 5 bases between. The CDR3 runs 13 residues.

This clonotype was counted only a few times. The CDR3 sequence is CASSLSGRGDTDTQYF. CDR3 DNA sequence: TGTGCCAGCAGTTTATCGGGACGGGGGGACACAGATACGCAGTATTTT. This chain connects TRBV27 to TRBJ2-3, with TRBD2 matching over 7 bases. The CDR3 sequence is 16 residues long. CDR1 is MNHEY, CDR2 SMNVEV, per germline (reference sequence). With V trimmed by 0 bases and J by 2 bases, 5 bases remained unmatched.

The chain couples TRBV5-6 to TRBJ2-2, with D hard to call. Trimming removed 0 bases at V and 9 bases at J, with 9 bases between. Per the germline V gene, CDR1 is SGHDT and CDR2 is YYEEEE. The CDR3 consists of 13 residues. The CDR3 is CASSLGQTWELFF. Written as DNA, the CDR3 is TGTGCCAGCAGCTTGGGCCAGACCTGGGAGCTGTTTTTT.

This clonotype is medium-sized (0.01 to 0.1%) in the sample. The rearrangement links TRBV29-1 to TRBJ1-1; D is unclear. This CDR3 has 12 amino acids. Trimming stripped 4 bases from V and 0 bases from J, with 6 bases between. Germline CDR1 and CDR2: SQVTM and ANQGSEA. CDR3 region: CSVVQVNTEAFF. The CDR3 DNA is TGCAGCGTTGTTCAGGTGAACACTGAAGCTTTCTTT.

By sample fraction, this clonotype is large. The chain recombines TRBV28 with TRBJ1-1; D perhaps matches TRBD1 (5 bases). Trimming left V 5 bases short and J 3 bases short, with 16 bases between. Germline V gene data show CDR1 as MDHEN and CDR2 as SYDVKM. The CDR3 has 15 residues. This CDR3 reads CASSDAGTAYTEAFF. The CDR3 nucleotides are TGTGCCAGCAGTGATGCCGGGACGGCCTACACTGAAGCTTTCTTT.

This clonotype is deemed medium-sized. In DNA, the CDR3 is TGTGCCAGCAGCTTGGCCGGGGGACAGCCCTACAATGAGCAGTTCTTC. The encoded protein is CASSLAGGQPYNEQFF. The chain carries TRBV5-4 and TRBJ2-1, with a weak D call TRBD1 (7 bases). The CDR3 loop spans 16 amino acids. V lost 0 bases, J lost 2 bases, and 12 bases lay in between. CDR1 and CDR2 from the germline V gene are SGHNT and YYREEE (reference sequence).